This TCR beta chain was documented in a study of blood T cell repertoires in COVID-19. Study-level information: The origin of the acute and convalescent COVID-19 samples was the United States, Italy and Spain. Nucleic acid was either cDNA or gDNA, and it came from T cells, B-cell-depleted T cells, or PBMCs.

The Seattle patients, enrolled during active infection, were followed longitudinally. Authors' processing steps: It was from reference gene primer amplification that nucleated cell counts were estimated. Using immunoSEQ multiplex PCR, the repertoire was profiled, and TCRdb retains in-frame clones only, with some absent. V, J and clone size were drawn from that table, and D and trimming were deduced from the DNA. The repertoire includes 300,000 to 350,000 clones, about 91% of them detected once, and 7.5% to 10% sits in the top ten. V was pared by 3 bases and J by 2 bases, with 10 bases of the junction left unmatched. Germline V lookup: CDR1 MGHDK, CDR2 SYGVNS. The CDR3 has 16 residues.

The source material was peripheral blood. The chain carries TRBV25-1 and TRBJ2-7; 7 bases line up with TRBD1. The origin of this receptor is a young man with COVID-19, enrolled during active disease. The CDR3 spells CASSDPGTDDPYEQYF. The CDR3 DNA reads TGTGCCAGCAGTGATCCCGGGACAGACGATCCCTACGAGCAGTACTTC.